The clone carrying this T cell receptor (beta chain) was seen many times. The antigen is not known. This CDR3 comprises 13 residues. CDR1 is SGHTA, CDR2 FQGTGA, per germline. The V end lost 6 bases, the J end lost 1 base, and 10 bases lay between the germline ends. CD8+CD57+ cell expansion had been shown by flow cytometry in patients chosen for sequencing. The study profiled TCR beta VDJ and CDR3 using genomic DNA as template. Using its own MiXCR run on the reads, TCRdb lists one record per CDR3 protein. Among about 150,000 distinct CDR3 sequences listed, about 52% were seen once. This sample is drawn from a study of CD8+CD57+ T cells in acquired aplastic anemia. Findings and caveats of the study: The study identified almost 30 CD8+ CDR3 sequences shared by patients and controls.

This TCR derives from a human donor with aplastic anemia. The sequencing sample was made of sorted CD4+, CD8+, or CD8+CD57+ T cells (not recorded which) from PBMCs. The chain has TRBV7-3 and TRBJ2-7, with D possibly matching TRBD1 (6 bases). CDR3 sequence reads: CASSRTASYEQYF. In DNA form, the CDR3 reads TGTGCCAGCAGTCGGACAGCATCCTACGAGCAGTACTTC.